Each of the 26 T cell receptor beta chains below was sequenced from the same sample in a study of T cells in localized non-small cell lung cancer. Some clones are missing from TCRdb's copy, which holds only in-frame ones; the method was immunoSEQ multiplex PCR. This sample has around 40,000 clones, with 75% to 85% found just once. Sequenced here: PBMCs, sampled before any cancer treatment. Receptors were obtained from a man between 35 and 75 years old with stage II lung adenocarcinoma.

CDR3 sequence: CASSPSGPRSYEQYF. In DNA, the CDR3 is TGTGCCAGCAGTCCTAGCGGCCCTCGCTCCTACGAGCAGTACTTC. The chain couples TRBV28 to TRBJ2-7, with TRBD2 matching over 7 bases. CDR3 length: 15 amino acids. With 5 bases clipped from V and 0 bases from J, the junction kept 7 bases outside the gene matches. Germline-derived CDR1 and CDR2 are MDHEN and SYDVKM.

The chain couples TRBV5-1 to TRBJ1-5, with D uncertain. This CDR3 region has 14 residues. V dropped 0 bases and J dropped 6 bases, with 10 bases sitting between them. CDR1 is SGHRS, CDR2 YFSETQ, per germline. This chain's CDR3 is CASSLDGLGQPQHF. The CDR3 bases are TGCGCCAGCAGCTTGGATGGGTTGGGTCAGCCCCAGCATTTT.

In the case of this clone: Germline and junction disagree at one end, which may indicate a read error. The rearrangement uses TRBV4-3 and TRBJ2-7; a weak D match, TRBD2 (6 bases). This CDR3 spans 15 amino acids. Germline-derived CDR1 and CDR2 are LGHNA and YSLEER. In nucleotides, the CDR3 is TGCGCCAGCCGCCAGGACTATCGAACCCCCGCCGAGCAGTACTTC. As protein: CASRQDYRTPAEQYF.

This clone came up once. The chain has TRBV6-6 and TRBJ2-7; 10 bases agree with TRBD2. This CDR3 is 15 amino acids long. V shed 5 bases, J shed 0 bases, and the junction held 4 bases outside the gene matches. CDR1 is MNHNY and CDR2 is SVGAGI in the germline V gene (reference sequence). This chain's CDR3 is CASSGTSVNSYEQYF. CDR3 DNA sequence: TGTGCCAGCAGTGGGACTAGCGTGAACTCCTACGAGCAGTACTTC.

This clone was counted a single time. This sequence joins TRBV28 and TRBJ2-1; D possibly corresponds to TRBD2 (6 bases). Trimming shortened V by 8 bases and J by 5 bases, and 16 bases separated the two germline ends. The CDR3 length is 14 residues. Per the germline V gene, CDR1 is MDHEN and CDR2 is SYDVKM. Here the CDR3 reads CASLAGSPDNEQFF. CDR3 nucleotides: TGTGCCAGCCTAGCCGGGAGCCCAGACAATGAGCAGTTCTTC.

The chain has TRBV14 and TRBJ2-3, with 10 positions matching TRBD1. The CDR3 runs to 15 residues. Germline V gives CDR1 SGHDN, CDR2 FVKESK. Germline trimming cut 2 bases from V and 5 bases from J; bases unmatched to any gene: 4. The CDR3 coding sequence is TGTGCCAGCAGCCAAAGGACAGGGGGAGTAGATACGCAGTATTTT. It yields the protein CASSQRTGGVDTQYF.

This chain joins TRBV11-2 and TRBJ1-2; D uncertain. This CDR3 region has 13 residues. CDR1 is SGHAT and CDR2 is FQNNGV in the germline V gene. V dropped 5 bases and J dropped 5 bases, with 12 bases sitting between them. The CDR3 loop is CASSLGRGYGYTF. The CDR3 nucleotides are TGTGCCAGCAGCCTGGGCCGGGGATATGGCTACACCTTC.

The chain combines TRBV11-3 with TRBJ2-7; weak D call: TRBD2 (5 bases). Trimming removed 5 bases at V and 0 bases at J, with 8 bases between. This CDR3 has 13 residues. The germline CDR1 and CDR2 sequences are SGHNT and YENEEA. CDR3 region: CASSEGSSYEQYF. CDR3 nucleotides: TGTGCCAGCAGCGAGGGAAGCTCCTACGAGCAGTACTTC. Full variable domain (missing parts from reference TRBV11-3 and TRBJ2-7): EAGVVQSPRYKIIEKKQPVAFWCNPISGHNTLYWYLQNLGQGPELLIRYENEEAVDDSQLPKDRFSAERLKGVDSTLKIQPAELGDSAVYLCASSEGSSYEQYFGPGTRLTVT.

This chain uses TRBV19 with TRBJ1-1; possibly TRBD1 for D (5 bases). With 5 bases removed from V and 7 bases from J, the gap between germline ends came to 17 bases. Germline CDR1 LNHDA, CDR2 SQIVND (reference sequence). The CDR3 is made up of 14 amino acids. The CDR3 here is CASSPPGRSYEAFF. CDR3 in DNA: TGTGCCAGTAGTCCTCCGGGACGGAGTTATGAAGCTTTCTTT.

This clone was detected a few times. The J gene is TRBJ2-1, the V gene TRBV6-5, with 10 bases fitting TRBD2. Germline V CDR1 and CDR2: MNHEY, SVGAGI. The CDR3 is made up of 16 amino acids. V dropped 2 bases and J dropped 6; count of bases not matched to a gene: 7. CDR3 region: CASSYRRLAGANEQFF. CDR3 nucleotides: TGTGCCAGCAGTTACCGGCGCCTAGCGGGAGCCAATGAGCAGTTCTTC.

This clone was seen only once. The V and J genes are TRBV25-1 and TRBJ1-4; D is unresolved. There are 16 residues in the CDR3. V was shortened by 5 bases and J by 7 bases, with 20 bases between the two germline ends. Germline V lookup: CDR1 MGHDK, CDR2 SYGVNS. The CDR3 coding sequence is TGTGCCAGCAGTCCAAGGTTAGGCGGAGTGGGTGAAAAACTGTTTTTT. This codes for CASSPRLGGVGEKLFF.

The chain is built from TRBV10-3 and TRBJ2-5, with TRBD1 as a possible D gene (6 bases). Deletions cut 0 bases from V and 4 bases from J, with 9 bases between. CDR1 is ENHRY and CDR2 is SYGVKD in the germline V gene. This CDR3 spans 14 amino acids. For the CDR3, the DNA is TGTGCCATCAGTGAGTCTGTACAGGGAGAGACCCAGTACTTC. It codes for CAISESVQGETQYF.

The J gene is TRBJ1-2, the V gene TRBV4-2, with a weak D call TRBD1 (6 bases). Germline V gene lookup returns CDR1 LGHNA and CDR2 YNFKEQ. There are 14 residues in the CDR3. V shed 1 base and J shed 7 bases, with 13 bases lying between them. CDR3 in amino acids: CASSQAETGLGYTF. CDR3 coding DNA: TGTGCCAGCAGCCAAGCGGAAACAGGGCTTGGCTACACCTTC.

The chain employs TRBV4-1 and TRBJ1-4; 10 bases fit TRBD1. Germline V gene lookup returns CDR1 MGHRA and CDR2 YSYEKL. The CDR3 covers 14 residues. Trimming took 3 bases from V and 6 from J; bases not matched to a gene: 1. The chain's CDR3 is CASSHGTGDEKLFF. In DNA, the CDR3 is TGCGCCAGCAGCCATGGGACAGGGGATGAAAAACTGTTTTTT.

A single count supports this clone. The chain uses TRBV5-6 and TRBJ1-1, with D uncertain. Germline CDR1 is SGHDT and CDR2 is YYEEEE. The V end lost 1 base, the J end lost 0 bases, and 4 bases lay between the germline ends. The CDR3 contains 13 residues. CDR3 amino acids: CASSLSMNTEAFF. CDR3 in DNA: TGTGCCAGCAGCTTGTCCATGAACACTGAAGCTTTCTTT.

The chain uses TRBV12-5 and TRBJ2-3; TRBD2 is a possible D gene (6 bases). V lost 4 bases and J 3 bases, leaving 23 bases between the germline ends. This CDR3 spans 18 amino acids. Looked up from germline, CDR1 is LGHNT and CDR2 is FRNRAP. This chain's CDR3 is CASGSQTPLALGTDTQYF. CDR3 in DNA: TGTGCTAGTGGTTCCCAAACCCCACTAGCCCTAGGGACAGATACGCAGTATTTT.

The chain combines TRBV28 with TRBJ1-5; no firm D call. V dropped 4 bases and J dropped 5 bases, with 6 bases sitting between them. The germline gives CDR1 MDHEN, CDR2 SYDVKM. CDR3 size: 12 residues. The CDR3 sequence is CASSSGHQPQHF. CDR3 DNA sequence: TGTGCCAGCAGTTCCGGACATCAGCCCCAGCATTTT.

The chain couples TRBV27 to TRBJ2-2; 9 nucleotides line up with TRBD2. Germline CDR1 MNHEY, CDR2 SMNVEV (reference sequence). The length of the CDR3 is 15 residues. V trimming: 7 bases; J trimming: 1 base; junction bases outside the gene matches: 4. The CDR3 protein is CASKPTSGNTGELFF. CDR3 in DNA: TGTGCCAGCAAACCGACTAGCGGGAACACCGGGGAGCTGTTTTTT.

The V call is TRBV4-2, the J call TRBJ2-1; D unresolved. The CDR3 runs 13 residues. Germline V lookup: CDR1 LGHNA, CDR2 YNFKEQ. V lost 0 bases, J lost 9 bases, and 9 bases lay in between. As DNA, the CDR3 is TGTGCCAGCAGCCAAGATCCGAAGGGTGAGCAGTTCTTC. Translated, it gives CASSQDPKGEQFF.

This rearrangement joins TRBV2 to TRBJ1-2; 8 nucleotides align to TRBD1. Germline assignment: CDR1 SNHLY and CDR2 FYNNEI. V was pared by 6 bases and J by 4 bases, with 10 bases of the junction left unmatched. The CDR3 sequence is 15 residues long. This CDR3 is CASRNGQGSFYGYTF. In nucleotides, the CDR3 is TGTGCCAGCAGGAACGGACAGGGAAGTTTCTATGGCTACACCTTC.

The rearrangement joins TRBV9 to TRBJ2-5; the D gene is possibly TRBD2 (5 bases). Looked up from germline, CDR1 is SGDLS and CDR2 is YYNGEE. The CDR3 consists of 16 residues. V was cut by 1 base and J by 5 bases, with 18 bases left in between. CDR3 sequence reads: CASSVSGGLRSETQYF. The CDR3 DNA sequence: TGTGCCAGCAGCGTATCGGGCGGACTCCGTTCGGAGACCCAGTACTTC.

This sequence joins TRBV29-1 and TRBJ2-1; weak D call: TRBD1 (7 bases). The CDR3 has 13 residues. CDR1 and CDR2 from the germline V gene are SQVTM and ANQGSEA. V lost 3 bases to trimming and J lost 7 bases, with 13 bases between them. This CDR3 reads CSVERQGGNEQFF. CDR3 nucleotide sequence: TGCAGCGTTGAGAGACAGGGAGGTAATGAGCAGTTCTTC.

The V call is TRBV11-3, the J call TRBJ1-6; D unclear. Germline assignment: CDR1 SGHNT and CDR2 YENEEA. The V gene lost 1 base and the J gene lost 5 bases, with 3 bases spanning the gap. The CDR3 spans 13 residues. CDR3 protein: CASSLGNNSPLHF. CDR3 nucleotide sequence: TGTGCCAGCAGCTTAGGGAATAATTCACCCCTCCACTTT.

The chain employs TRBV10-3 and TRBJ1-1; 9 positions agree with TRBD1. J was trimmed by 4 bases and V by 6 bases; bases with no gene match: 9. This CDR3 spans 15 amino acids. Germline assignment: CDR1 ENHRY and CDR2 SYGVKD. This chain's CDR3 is CAIRRDREEPTEAFF. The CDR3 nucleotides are TGTGCCATCAGAAGGGACAGGGAGGAACCCACTGAAGCTTTCTTT.

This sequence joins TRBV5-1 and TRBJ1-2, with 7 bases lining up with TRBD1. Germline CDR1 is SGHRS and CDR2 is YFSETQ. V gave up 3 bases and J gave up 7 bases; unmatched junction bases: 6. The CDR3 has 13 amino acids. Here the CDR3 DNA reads TGCGCCAGCAGCTCGGGGACAGTAAGTGGCTACACCTTC. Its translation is CASSSGTVSGYTF. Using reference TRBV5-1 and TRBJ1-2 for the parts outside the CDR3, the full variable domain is KAGVTQTPRYLIKTRGQQVTLSCSPISGHRSVSWYQQTPGQGLQFLFEYFSETQRNKGNFPGRFSGRQFSNSRSEMNVSTLELGDSALYLCASSSGTVSGYTFGSGTRLTVV.

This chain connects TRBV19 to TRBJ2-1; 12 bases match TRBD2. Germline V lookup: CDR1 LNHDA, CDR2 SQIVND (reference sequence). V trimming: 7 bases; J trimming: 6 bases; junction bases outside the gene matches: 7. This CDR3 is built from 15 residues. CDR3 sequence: CASTRTSGNLNEQFF. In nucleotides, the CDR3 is TGTGCCAGTACAAGGACTAGCGGGAATCTCAATGAGCAGTTCTTC.